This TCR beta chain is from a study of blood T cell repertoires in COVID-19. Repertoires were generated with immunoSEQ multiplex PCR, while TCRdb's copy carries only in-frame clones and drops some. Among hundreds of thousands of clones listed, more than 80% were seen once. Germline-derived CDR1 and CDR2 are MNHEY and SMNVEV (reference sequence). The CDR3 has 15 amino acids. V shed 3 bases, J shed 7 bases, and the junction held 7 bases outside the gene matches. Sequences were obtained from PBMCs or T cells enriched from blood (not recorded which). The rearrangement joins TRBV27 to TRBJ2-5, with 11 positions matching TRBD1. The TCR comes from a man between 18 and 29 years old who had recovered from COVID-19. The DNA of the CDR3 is TGTGCCAGCAGTTTGGGACAGGGGGTATTAGGGACCCAGTACTTC. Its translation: CASSLGQGVLGTQYF.